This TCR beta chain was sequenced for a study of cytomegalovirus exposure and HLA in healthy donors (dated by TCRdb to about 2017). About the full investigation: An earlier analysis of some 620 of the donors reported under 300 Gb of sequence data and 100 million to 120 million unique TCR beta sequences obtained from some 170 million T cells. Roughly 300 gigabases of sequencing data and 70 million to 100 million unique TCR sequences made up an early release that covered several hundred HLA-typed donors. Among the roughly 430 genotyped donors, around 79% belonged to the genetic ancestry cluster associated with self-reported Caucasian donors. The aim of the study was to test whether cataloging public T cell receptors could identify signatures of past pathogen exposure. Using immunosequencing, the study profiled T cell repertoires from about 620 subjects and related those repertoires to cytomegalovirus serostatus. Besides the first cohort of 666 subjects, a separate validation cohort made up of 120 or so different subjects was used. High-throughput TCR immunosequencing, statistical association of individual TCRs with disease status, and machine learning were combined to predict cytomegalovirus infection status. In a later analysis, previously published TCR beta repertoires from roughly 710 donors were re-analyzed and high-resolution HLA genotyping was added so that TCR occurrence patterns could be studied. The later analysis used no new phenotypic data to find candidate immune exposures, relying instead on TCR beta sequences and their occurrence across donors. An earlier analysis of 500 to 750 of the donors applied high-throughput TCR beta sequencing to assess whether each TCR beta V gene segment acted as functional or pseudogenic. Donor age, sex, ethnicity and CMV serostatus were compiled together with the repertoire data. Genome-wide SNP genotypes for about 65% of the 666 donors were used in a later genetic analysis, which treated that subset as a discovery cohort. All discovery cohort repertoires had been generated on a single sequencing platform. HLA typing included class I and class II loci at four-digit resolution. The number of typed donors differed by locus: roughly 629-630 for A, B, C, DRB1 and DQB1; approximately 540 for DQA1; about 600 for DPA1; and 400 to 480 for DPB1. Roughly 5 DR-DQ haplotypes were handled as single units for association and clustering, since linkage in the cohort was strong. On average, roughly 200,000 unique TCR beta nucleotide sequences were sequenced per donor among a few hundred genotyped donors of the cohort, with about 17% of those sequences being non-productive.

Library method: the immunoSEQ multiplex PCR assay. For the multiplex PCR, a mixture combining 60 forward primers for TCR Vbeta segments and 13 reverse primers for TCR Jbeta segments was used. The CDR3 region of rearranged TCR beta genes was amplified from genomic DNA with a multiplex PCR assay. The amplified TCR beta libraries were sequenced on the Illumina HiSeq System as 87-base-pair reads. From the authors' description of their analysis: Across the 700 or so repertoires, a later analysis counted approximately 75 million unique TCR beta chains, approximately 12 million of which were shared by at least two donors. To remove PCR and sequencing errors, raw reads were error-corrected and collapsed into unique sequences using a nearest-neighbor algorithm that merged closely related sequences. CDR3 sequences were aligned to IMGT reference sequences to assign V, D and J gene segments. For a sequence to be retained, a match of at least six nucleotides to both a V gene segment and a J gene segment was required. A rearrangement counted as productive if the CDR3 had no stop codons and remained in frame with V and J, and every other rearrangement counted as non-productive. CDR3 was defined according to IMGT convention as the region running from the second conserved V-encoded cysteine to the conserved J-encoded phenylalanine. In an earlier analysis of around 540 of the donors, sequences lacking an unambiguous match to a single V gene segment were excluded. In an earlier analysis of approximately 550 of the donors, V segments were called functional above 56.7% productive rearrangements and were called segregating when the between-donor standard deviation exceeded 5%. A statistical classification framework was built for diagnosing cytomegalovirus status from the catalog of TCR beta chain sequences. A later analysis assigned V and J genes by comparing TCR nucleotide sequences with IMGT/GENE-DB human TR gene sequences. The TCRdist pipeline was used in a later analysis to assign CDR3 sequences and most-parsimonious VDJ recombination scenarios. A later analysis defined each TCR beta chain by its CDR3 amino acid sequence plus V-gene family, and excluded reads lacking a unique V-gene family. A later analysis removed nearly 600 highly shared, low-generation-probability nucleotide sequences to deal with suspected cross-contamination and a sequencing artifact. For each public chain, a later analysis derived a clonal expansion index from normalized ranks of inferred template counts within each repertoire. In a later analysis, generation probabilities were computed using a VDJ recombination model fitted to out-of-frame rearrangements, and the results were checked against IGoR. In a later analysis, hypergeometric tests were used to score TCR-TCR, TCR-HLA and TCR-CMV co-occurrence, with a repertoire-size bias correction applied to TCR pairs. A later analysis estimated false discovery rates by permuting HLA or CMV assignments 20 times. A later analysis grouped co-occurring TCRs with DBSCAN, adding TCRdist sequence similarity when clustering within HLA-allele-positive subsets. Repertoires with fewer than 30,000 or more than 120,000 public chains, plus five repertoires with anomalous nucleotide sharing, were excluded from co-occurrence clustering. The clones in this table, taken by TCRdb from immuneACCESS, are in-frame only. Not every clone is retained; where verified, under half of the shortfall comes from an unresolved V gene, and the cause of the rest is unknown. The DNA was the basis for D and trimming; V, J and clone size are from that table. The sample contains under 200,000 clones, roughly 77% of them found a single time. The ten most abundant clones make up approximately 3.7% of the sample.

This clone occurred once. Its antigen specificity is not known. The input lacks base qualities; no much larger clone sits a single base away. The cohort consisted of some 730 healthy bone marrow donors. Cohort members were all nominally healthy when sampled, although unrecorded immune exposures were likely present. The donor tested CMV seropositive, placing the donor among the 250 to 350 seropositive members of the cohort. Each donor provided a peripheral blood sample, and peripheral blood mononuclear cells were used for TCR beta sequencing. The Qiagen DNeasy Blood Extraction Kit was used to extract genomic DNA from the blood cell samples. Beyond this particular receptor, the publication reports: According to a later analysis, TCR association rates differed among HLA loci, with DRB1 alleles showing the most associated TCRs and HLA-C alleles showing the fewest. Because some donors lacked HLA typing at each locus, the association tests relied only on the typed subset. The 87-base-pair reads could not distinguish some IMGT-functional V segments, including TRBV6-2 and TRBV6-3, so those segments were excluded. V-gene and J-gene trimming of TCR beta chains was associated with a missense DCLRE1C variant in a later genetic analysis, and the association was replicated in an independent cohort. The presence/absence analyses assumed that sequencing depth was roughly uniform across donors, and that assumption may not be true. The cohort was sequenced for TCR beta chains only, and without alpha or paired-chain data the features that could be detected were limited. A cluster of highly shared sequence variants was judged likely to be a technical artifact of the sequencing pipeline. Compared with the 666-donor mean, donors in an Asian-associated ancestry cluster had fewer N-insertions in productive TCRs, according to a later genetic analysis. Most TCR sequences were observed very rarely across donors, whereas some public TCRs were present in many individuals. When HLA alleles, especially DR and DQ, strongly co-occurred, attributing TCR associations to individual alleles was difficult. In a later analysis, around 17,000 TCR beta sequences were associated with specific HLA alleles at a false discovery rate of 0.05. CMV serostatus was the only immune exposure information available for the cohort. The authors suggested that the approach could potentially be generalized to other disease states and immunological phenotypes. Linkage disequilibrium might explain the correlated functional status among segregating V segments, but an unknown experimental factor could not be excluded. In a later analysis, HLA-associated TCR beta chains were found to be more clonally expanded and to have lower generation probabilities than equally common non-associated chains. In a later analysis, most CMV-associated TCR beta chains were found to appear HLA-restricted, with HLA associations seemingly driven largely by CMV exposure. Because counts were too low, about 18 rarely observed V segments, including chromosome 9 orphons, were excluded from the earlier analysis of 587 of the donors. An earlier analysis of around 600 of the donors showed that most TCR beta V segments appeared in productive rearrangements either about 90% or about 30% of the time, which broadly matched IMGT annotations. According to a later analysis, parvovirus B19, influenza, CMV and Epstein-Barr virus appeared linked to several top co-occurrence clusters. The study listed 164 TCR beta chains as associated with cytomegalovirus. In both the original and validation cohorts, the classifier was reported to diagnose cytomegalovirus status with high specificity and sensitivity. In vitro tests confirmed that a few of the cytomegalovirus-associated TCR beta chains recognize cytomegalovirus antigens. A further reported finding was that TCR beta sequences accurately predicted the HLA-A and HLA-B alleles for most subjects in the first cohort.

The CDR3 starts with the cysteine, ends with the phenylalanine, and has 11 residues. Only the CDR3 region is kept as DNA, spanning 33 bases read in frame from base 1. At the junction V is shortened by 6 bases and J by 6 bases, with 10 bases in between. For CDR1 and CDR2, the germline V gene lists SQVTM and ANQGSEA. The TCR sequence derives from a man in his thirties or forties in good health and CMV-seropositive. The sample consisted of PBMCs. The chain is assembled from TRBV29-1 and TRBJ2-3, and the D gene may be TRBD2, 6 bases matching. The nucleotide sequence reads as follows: TGCAGCGTCAGACGGGGGGATACGCAGTATTTT. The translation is CSVRRGDTQYF.